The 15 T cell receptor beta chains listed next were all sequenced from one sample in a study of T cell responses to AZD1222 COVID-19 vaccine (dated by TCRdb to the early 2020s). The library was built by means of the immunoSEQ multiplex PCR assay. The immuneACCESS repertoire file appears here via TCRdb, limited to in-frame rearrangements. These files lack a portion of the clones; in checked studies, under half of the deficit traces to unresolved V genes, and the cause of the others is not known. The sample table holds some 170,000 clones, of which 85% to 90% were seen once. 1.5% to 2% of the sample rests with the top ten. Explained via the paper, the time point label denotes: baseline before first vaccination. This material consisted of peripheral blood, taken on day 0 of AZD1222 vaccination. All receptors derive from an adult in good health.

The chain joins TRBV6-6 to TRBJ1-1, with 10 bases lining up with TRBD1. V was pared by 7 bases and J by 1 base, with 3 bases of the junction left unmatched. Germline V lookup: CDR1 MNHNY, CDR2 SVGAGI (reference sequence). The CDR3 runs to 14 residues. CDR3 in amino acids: CASTGQGENTEAFF. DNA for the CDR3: TGTGCCAGCACCGGACAGGGGGAGAACACTGAAGCTTTCTTT.

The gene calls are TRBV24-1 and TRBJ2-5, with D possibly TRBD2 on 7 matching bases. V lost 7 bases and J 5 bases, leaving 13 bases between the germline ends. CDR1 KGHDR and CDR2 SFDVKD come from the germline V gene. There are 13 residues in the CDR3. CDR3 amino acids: CATSKQGGETQYF. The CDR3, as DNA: TGTGCCACCAGCAAACAGGGAGGGGAGACCCAGTACTTC.

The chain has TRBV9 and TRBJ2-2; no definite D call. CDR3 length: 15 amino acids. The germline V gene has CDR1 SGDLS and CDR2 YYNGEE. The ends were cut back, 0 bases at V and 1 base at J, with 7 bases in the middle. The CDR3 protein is CASSVAAKNTGELFF. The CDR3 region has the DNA TGTGCCAGCAGCGTAGCTGCTAAGAACACCGGGGAGCTGTTTTTT.

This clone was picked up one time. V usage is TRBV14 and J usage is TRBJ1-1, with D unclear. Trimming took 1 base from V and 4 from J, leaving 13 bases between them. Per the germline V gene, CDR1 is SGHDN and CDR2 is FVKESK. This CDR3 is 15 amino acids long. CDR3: CASSQVAGIGTEAFF. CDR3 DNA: TGTGCCAGCAGCCAAGTTGCGGGGATCGGCACTGAAGCTTTCTTT.

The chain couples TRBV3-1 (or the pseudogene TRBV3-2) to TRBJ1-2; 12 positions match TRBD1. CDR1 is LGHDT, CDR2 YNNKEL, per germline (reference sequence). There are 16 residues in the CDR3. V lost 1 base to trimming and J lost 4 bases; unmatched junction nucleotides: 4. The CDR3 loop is CASSQASGQGAYGYTF. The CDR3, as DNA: TGTGCCAGCAGCCAAGCCTCGGGACAGGGGGCCTATGGCTACACCTTC.

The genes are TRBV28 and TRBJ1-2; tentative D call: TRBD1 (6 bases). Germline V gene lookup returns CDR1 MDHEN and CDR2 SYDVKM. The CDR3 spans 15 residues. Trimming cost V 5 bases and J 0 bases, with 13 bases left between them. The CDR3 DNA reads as TGTGCCAGCAGTCAAACAGGGAAAACTAACTATGGCTACACCTTC. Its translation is CASSQTGKTNYGYTF.

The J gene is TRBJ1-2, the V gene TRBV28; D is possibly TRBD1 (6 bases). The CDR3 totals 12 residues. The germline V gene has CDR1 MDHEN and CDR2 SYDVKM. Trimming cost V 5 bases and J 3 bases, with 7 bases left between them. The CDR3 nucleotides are TGTGCCAGCAGTGGACAGTACTATGGCTACACCTTC. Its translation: CASSGQYYGYTF.

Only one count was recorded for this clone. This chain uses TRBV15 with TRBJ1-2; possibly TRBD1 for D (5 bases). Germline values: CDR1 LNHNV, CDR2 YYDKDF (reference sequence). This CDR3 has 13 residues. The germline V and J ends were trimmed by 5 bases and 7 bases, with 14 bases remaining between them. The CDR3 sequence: CATSLGAGGGYTF. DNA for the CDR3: TGTGCCACCAGCCTCGGGGCCGGGGGTGGCTACACCTTC.

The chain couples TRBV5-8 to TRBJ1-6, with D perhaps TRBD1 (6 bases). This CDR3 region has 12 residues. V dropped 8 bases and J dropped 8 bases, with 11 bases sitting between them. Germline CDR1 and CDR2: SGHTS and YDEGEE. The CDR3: CASSGQDSPLHF. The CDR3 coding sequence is TGTGCCAGTTCGGGACAAGATTCACCCCTCCACTTT.

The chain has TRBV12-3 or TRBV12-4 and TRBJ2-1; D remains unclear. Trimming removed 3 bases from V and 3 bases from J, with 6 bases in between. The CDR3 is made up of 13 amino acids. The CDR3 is CASSFVGYNEQFF. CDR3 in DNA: TGTGCCAGCAGTTTCGTGGGCTACAATGAGCAGTTCTTC.

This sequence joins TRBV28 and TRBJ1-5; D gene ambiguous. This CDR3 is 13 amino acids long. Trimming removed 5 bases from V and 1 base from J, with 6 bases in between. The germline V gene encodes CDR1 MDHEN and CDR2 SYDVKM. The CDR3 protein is CASSRQSNQPQHF. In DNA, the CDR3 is TGTGCCAGCAGTCGTCAGAGCAATCAGCCCCAGCATTTT.

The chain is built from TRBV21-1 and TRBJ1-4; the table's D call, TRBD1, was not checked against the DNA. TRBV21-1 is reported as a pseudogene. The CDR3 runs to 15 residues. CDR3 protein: CASSKPGQGGEKLFF. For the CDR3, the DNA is TGTGCCAGCAGCAAACCGGGACAGGGAGGTGAAAAACTGTTTTTT.

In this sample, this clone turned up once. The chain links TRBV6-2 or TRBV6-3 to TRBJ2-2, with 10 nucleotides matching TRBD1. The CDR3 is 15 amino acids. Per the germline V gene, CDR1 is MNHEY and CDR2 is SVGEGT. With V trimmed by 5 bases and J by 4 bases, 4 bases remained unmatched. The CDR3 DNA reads TGTGCCAGCAGTACCCGGGACAGGGGCACCGGGGAGCTGTTTTTT. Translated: CASSTRDRGTGELFF.

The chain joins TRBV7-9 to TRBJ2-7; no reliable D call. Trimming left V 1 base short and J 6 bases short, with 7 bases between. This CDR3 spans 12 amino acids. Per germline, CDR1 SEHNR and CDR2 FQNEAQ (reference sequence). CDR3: CASSLVPPEQYF. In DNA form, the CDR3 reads TGTGCCAGCAGCTTAGTTCCCCCCGAGCAGTACTTC.

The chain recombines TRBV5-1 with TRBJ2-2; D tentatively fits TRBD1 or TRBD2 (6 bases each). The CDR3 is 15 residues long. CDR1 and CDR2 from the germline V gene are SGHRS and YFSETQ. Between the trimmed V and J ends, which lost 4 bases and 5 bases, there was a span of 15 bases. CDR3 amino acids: CASSLSRGRTGELFF. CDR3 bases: TGCGCCAGCAGCCTGAGCCGGGGGCGGACCGGGGAGCTGTTTTTT.